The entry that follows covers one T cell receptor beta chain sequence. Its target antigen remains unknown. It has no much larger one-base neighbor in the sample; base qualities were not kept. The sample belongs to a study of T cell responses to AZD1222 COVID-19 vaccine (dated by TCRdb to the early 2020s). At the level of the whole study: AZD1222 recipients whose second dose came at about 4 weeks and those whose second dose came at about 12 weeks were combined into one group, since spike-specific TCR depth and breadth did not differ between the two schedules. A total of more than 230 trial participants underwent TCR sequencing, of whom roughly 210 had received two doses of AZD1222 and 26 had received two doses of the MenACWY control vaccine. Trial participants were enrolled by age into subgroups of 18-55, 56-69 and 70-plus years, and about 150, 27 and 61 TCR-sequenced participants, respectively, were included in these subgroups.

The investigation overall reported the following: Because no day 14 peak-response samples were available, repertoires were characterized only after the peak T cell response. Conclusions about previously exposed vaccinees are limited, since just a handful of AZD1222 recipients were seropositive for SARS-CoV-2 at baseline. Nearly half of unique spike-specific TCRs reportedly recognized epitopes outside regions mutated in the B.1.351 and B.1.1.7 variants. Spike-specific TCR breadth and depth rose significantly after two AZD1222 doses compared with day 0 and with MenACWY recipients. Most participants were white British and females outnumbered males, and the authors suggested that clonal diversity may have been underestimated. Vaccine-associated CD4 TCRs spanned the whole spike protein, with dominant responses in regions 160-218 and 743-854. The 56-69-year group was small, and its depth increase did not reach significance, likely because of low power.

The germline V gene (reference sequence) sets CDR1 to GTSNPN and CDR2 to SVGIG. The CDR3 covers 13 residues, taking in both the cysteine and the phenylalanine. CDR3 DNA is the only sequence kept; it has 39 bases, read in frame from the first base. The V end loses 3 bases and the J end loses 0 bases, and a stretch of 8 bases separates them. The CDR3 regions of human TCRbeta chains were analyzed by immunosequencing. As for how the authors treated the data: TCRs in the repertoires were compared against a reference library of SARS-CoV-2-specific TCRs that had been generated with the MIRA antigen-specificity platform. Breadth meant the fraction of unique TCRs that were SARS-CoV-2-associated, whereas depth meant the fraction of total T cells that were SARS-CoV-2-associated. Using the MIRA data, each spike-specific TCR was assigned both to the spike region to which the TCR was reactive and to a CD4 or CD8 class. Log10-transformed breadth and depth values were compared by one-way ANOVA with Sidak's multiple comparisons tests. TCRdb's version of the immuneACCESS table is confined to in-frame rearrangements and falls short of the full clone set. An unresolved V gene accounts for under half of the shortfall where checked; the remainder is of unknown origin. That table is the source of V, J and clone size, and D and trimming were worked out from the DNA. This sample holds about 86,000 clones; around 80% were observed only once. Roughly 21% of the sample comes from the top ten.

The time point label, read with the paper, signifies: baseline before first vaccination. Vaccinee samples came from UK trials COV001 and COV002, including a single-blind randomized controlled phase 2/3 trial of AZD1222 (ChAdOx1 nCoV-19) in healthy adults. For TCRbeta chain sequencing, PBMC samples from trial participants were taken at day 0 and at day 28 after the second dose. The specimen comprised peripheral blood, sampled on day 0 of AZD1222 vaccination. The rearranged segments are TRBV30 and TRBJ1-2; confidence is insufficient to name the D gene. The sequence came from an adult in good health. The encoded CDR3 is CAWSWRANYGYTF. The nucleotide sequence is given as TGTGCCTGGAGCTGGCGAGCTAACTATGGCTACACCTTC.